Below are 22 T cell receptor beta chains sequenced from a single sample in a study of T cells in Graves' hyperthyroidism and ophthalmopathy. Amplified TCR beta CDR3 regions came from RNA transcripts. Researchers ran a first-round RT-PCR on the TCR CDR3 using the HTBI primer set. MiXCR, applied by TCRdb to the multiplex PCR reads, yields one record per CDR3 protein. Among some 300,000 distinct CDR3 sequences, 15% to 20% were seen once, and the ten largest hold 35% to 45%. Sequencing input: blood. The source of these receptors is a man between 45 and 60 years old with Graves' ophthalmopathy.

This clonotype appeared many times. The V gene is TRBV20-1, the J gene TRBJ2-1; maybe TRBD2 (5 bases). CDR3 length: 13 amino acids. The germline gives CDR1 DFQATT, CDR2 SNEGSKA (reference sequence). The V end was cut by 6 bases, the J end by 2 bases, with 11 bases between. The CDR3 reads CSAPSRAYNEQFF. In DNA form, the CDR3 reads TGCAGTGCCCCCTCGAGGGCCTACAATGAGCAGTTCTTC.

J is TRBJ1-2 and V is TRBV19; D is unclear. This CDR3 region has 15 residues. CDR1 is LNHDA and CDR2 is SQIVND in the germline V gene (reference sequence). V lost 7 bases, J lost 8 bases, and 23 bases lay in between. CDR3 nucleotides: TGTGCCAGTAAACCGAGGTCGGCAGGCCCACGGGGCTACACCTTC. The encoded protein is CASKPRSAGPRGYTF.

This clonotype was seen just once. CDR3 protein: CASSVGGSEETQYF. Written as DNA, the CDR3 is TGTGCCAGCAGCGTAGGGGGGAGTGAAGAGACCCAGTACTTC. This chain links TRBV9 with TRBJ2-5, with D perhaps being TRBD1 or TRBD2 (5 bases each). The germline V and J ends were trimmed by 0 bases and 3 bases, with 9 bases remaining between them. This CDR3 has 14 residues. In germline, CDR1 is SGDLS, CDR2 YYNGEE.

The CDR3 here is CASSVASGQGGDEQYF. The CDR3 DNA reads TGTGCCAGCAGCGTAGCTTCGGGACAGGGAGGCGACGAGCAGTACTTC. The chain recombines TRBV9 with TRBJ2-7; 9 positions match TRBD1. Germline V gene lookup returns CDR1 SGDLS and CDR2 YYNGEE. The CDR3 totals 16 residues. V dropped 0 bases and J dropped 5; count of bases not matched to a gene: 9.

This chain connects TRBV6-5 to TRBJ1-1; 8 bases line up with TRBD1. The trim removed 0 bases at V and 0 bases at J, leaving 0 bases unmatched. Germline CDR1 reads MNHEY; CDR2 reads SVGAGI. The CDR3 runs 15 residues. CDR3 protein: CASSYSRGLNTEAFF. The DNA of the CDR3 is TGTGCCAGCAGTTACTCCAGGGGGCTGAACACTGAAGCTTTCTTT.

J is TRBJ2-5 and V is TRBV20-1, with 10 nucleotides matching TRBD2. The length of the CDR3 is 16 residues. Germline assignment: CDR1 DFQATT and CDR2 SNEGSKA (reference sequence). Trimming cost V 6 bases and J 0 bases; bases outside gene matches: 10. The CDR3: CSAGTGTSVYQETQYF. The DNA for the CDR3 is TGCAGTGCGGGGACCGGGACTAGCGTGTACCAAGAGACCCAGTACTTC.

This clonotype turned up a few times. This chain joins TRBV6-1 and TRBJ1-3, with D maybe TRBD1 (6 bases). This CDR3 region has 14 residues. Trimming stripped 5 bases from V and 0 bases from J, with 8 bases between. Germline V gives CDR1 MNHNS, CDR2 SASEGT. Here the CDR3 reads CASSRTASGNTIYF. The CDR3 region has the DNA TGTGCCAGCAGTAGGACAGCCTCTGGAAACACCATATATTTT.

The chain employs TRBV30 and TRBJ1-4; D uncertain. The CDR3 length is 14 residues. Per the germline V gene, CDR1 is GTSNPN and CDR2 is SVGIG (reference sequence). Trimming shortened V by 2 bases and J by 0 bases, and 7 bases separated the two germline ends. The CDR3 here is CAWSSRATNEKLFF. The DNA for the CDR3 is TGTGCCTGGAGTAGCCGGGCAACTAATGAAAAACTGTTTTTT.

This clonotype came up a few times. This sequence joins TRBV20-1 and TRBJ1-3, with D possibly being TRBD1 (5 bases). This CDR3 contains 14 residues. Trimming took 5 bases from V and 0 from J, leaving 11 bases between them. Germline V CDR1 and CDR2: DFQATT, SNEGSKA (reference sequence). CDR3 protein: CSARDERSGNTIYF. The CDR3 coding sequence is TGCAGTGCTCGGGACGAGCGCTCTGGAAACACCATATATTTT.

This chain uses TRBV27 with TRBJ2-3, with 9 positions matching TRBD2. Germline trimming cut 5 bases from V and 2 bases from J; bases unmatched to any gene: 8. The length of the CDR3 is 16 residues. Germline assignment: CDR1 MNHEY and CDR2 SMNVEV (reference sequence). The CDR3: CASSPRLAEFTDTQYF. The CDR3 DNA follows: TGTGCCAGCAGTCCAAGACTAGCGGAATTCACAGATACGCAGTATTTT.

The J gene is TRBJ2-7, the V gene TRBV30, with 9 bases lining up with TRBD2. Germline lookup yields CDR1 GTSNPN and CDR2 SVGIG (reference sequence). The junction had 7 bases not matched to a gene; V was cut back by 2 bases and J by 8 bases. This CDR3 spans 13 amino acids. This CDR3 is CAWSLNSGRQQYF. In DNA form, the CDR3 reads TGTGCCTGGAGTCTAAACAGCGGGAGGCAGCAGTACTTC.

This clonotype was detected ten times or more. The chain uses TRBV6-5 and TRBJ1-2; 9 nucleotides agree with TRBD1. CDR3 length equals 18 residues. Germline CDR1 and CDR2: MNHEY and SVGAGI. J was trimmed by 1 base and V by 4 bases; bases with no gene match: 13. The CDR3 reads CASSSRPGTGTINYGYTF. The CDR3 bases are TGTGCCAGCAGTTCTCGACCTGGGACAGGGACGATTAACTATGGCTACACCTTC.

This clonotype was seen a handful of times. V is TRBV19 and J is TRBJ2-2, with D maybe TRBD2 (5 bases). The V end lost 2 bases, the J end lost 5 bases, and 12 bases lay between the germline ends. The CDR3 loop spans 15 amino acids. Germline-derived CDR1 and CDR2 are LNHDA and SQIVND (reference sequence). CDR3 coding DNA: TGTGCCAGTAGTATATTACTAGAGCCTACCGGGGAGCTGTTTTTT. Its translation: CASSILLEPTGELFF.

The table lists this clonotype with a few counts. Here the CDR3 reads CASSFLTGDEQFF. The CDR3 coding sequence is TGTGCCAGCAGTTTTCTGACTGGGGATGAGCAGTTCTTC. The V call is TRBV28, the J call TRBJ2-1; D unresolved. Trimming cost V 3 bases and J 8 bases, with 11 bases left between them. From germline, CDR1 is MDHEN and CDR2 SYDVKM. This CDR3 has 13 residues.

This clonotype showed up just a few times. This chain uses TRBV6-2 or TRBV6-3 with TRBJ1-2; D remains ambiguous. The CDR3 runs 13 residues. Germline V CDR1 and CDR2: MNHEY, SVGEGT. The ends were cut back, 6 bases at V and 8 bases at J, with 16 bases in the middle. Here the CDR3 reads CASSPPPGVGYTF. The CDR3, as DNA: TGTGCCAGCAGCCCCCCTCCTGGGGTCGGCTACACCTTC.

This clonotype was observed a handful of times. The chain uses TRBV6-4 and TRBJ2-2; TRBD1 agrees at 8 bases. CDR3 length: 15 amino acids. Germline CDR1 reads MRHNA; CDR2 reads SNTAGT. V shed 7 bases and J 7 bases; nucleotides not matched to a gene: 11. The CDR3 region has the DNA TGTGCCAGCAAACCGTGGGCAGGGGGCGTCGGGGAGCTGTTTTTT. It specifies CASKPWAGGVGELFF.

This chain uses TRBV7-3 with TRBJ2-1; D is perhaps TRBD2 (8 bases). The length of the CDR3 is 15 residues. Germline V gives CDR1 SGHTA, CDR2 FQGTGA. Trimming removed 2 bases from V and 9 bases from J, with 17 bases in between. In DNA, the CDR3 is TGTGCCAGCAGCTTAGGGGCGGGAGGACAGGTTGAGCAGTTCTTC. This gives the protein CASSLGAGGQVEQFF.

This clonotype has just a few counts. This chain connects TRBV5-1 to TRBJ2-2; no clear D gene. The germline V and J ends were trimmed by 4 bases and 1 base, with 11 bases remaining between them. There are 15 residues in the CDR3. CDR1 SGHRS and CDR2 YFSETQ come from the germline V gene. This chain's CDR3 is CASSHPRKNTGELFF. In DNA form, the CDR3 reads TGCGCCAGCAGCCATCCTAGGAAGAACACCGGGGAGCTGTTTTTT. The variable domain in full, with the rest retrieved from reference TRBV5-1 and TRBJ2-2, is KAGVTQTPRYLIKTRGQQVTLSCSPISGHRSVSWYQQTPGQGLQFLFEYFSETQRNKGNFPGRFSGRQFSNSRSEMNVSTLELGDSALYLCASSHPRKNTGELFFGEGSRLTVL.

This clonotype was counted at least ten times. The genes are TRBV5-1 and TRBJ2-7; tentatively, D is TRBD2 (6 bases). The CDR3 is 15 amino acids. CDR1 is SGHRS and CDR2 is YFSETQ in the germline V gene. The V end was cut by 0 bases, the J end by 2 bases, with 12 bases between. In DNA, the CDR3 is TGCGCCAGCAGCTTGGGGGGGGTGGGTACCTACGAGCAGTACTTC. As protein: CASSLGGVGTYEQYF.

The rearrangement joins TRBV15 to TRBJ1-5, with D perhaps TRBD1 (5 bases). The CDR3 is made up of 13 amino acids. The germline V gene encodes CDR1 LNHNV and CDR2 YYDKDF (reference sequence). Trimming left V 1 base short and J 5 bases short, with 6 bases between. CDR3 sequence (DNA): TGTGCCACCAGCAGAGGGGACGATCAGCCCCAGCATTTT. This codes for CATSRGDDQPQHF.

The V call is TRBV4-1, the J call TRBJ2-7, with D possibly matching TRBD1 (5 bases). Germline V gives CDR1 MGHRA, CDR2 YSYEKL. Trimming pared 1 base from V and 3 bases from J, leaving 16 bases between. There are 16 residues in the CDR3. The CDR3 loop reads CASSQVHRAGRYEQYF. CDR3 sequence (DNA): TGCGCCAGCAGCCAAGTCCATAGGGCAGGGCGCTACGAGCAGTACTTC.

This clonotype was counted a single time. The V gene is TRBV5-5, the J gene TRBJ1-2; D is ambiguous. The CDR3 is 12 amino acids. Germline V CDR1 and CDR2: SGHKS, YYEKEE (reference sequence). V was pared by 3 bases and J by 5 bases, with 8 bases between. DNA for the CDR3: TGTGCCAGCAGCTCGGCCGAATATGGCTACACCTTC. Amino acid sequence: CASSSAEYGYTF.